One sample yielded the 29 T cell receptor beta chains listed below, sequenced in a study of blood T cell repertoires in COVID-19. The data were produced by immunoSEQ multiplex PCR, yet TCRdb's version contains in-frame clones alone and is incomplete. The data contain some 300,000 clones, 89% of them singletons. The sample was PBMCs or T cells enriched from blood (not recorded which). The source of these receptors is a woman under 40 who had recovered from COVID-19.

CDR3 in amino acids: CASSPMTSGISEQYF. In DNA form, the CDR3 reads TGTGCCAGCTCACCCATGACTAGCGGGATTAGCGAGCAGTACTTC. The chain couples TRBV18 to TRBJ2-7; 11 bases map to TRBD2. The J segment lost 6 bases and the V segment lost 3 bases, leaving 7 bases of the junction unmatched. CDR3 size: 15 residues. Germline assignment: CDR1 KGHSH and CDR2 LQKENI.

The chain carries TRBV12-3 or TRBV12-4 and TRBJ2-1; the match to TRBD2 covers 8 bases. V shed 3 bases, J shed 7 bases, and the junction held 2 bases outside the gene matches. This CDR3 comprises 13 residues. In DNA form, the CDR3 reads TGTGCCAGCAGTTTCGGGACTAGTAATGAGCAGTTCTTC. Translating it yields CASSFGTSNEQFF.

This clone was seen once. In DNA form, the CDR3 reads TGCGCCAGCAGCTATGGAGACACTGAAGCTTTCTTT. It yields the protein CASSYGDTEAFF. The chain employs TRBV5-1 and TRBJ1-1, with D unclear. CDR1 is SGHRS and CDR2 is YFSETQ in the germline V gene. Trimming stripped 3 bases from V and 3 bases from J, with 6 bases between. The CDR3 runs 12 residues.

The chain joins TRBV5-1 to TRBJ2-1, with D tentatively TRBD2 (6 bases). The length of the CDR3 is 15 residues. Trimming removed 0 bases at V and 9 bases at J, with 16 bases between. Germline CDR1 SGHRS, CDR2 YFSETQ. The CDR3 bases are TGCGCCAGCAGCTTGGAGCGGCGGGATGTAAGTGAGCAGTTCTTC. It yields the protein CASSLERRDVSEQFF.

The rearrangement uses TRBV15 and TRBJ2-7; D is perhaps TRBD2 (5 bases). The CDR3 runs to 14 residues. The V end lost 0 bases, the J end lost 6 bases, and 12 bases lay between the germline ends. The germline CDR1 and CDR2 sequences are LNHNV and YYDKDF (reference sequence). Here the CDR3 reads CATSRDLESGEQYF. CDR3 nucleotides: TGTGCCACCAGCAGAGATCTCGAAAGCGGCGAGCAGTACTTC.

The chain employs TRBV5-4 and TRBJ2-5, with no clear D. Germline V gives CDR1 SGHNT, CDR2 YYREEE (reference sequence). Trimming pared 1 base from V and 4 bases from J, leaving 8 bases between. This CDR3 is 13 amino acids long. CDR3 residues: CASSLKSAETQYF. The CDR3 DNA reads TGTGCCAGCAGCTTGAAGAGTGCAGAGACCCAGTACTTC.

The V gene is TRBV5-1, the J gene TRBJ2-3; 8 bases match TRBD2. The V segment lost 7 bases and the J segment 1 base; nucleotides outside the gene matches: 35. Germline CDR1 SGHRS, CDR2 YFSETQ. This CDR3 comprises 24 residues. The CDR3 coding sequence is TGCGCCAGCCTAACCCGAGGCTATTCATTTGTTAGCCAGCGGGAGAGTTGGGGCACAGATACGCAGTATTTT. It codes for CASLTRGYSFVSQRESWGTDTQYF.

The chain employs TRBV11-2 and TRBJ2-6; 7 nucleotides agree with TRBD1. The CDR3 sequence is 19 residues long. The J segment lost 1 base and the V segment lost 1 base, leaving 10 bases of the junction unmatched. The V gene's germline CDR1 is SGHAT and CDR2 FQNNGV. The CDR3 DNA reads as TGTGCCAGCAGCTTAGTCTCGACAGGGTTCTATTCTGGGGCCAACGTCCTGACTTTC. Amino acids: CASSLVSTGFYSGANVLTF.

CDR3 DNA: TGTGCCAGCAGCCGTTACAATGAGCAGTTCTTC. Translation: CASSRYNEQFF. The chain has TRBV7-2 and TRBJ2-1; D unclear. The V and J ends lost 5 bases and 4 bases respectively, with 3 bases between them. This CDR3 region has 11 residues. The germline V gene encodes CDR1 SGHTA and CDR2 FQGNSA.

CDR3 sequence (DNA): TGTGCCAGCATTCGGACAGGGCAAAACATTCAGTACTTC. It specifies CASIRTGQNIQYF. The V call is TRBV12-3 or TRBV12-4, the J call TRBJ2-4, with 8 bases that match TRBD1. The CDR3 consists of 13 residues. V gave up 7 bases and J gave up 5 bases; unmatched junction bases: 4.

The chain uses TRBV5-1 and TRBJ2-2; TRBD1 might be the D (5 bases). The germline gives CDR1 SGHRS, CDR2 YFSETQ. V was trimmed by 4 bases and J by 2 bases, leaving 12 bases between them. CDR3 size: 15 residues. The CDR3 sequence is CASSPDIDNTGELFF. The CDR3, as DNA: TGCGCCAGCAGCCCGGACATTGATAACACCGGGGAGCTGTTTTTT.

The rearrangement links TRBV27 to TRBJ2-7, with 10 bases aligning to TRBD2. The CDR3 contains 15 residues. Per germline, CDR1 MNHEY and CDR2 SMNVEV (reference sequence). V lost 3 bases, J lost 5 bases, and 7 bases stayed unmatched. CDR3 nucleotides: TGTGCCAGCAGTTTTGAGCGGGAGGGCCGTAACGAGCAGTACTTC. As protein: CASSFEREGRNEQYF.

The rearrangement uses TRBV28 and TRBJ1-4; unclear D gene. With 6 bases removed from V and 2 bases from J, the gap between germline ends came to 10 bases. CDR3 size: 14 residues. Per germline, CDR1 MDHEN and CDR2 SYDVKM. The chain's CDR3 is CASSAAGTNEKLFF. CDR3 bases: TGTGCCAGCAGCGCCGCCGGGACTAATGAAAAACTGTTTTTT.

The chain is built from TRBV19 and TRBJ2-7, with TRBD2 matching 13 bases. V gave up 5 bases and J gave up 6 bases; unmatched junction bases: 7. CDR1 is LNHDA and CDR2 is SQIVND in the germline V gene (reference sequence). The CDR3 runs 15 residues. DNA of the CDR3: TGTGCCAGTAGTGCCTCGGGACTAGCGGGATTCGAGCAGTACTTC. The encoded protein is CASSASGLAGFEQYF.

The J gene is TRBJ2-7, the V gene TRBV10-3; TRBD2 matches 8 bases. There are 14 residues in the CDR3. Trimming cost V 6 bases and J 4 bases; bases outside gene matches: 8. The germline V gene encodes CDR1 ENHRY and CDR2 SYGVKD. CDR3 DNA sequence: TGTGCCATCAGGATGCGGCCGGGGGGGTACGAGCAGTACTTC. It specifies CAIRMRPGGYEQYF.

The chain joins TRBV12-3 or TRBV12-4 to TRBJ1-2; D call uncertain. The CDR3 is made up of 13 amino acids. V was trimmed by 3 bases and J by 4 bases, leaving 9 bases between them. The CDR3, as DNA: TGTGCCAGCAGTTTTTCTACGCGCTATGGCTACACCTTC. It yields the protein CASSFSTRYGYTF.

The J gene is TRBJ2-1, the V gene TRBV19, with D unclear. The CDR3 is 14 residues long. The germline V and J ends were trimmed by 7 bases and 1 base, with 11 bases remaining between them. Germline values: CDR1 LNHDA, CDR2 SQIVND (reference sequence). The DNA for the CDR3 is TGTGCCAGTAACCCCTCCGGGTCCTACAATGAGCAGTTCTTC. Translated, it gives CASNPSGSYNEQFF.

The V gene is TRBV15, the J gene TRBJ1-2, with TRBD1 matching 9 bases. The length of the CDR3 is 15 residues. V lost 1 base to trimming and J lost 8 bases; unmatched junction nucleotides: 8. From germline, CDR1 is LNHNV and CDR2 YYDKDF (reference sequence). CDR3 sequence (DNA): TGTGCCACCAGCAGAGGAGGGACAGGGCTTCGGGGCTACACCTTC. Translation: CATSRGGTGLRGYTF.

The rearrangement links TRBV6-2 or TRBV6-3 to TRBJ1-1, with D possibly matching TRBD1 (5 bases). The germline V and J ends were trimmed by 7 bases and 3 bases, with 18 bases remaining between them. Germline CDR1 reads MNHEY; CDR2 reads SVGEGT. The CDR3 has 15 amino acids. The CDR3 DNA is TGTGCCAGCACCCCTGGCCAGCAGGGCTACACTGAAGCTTTCTTT. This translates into CASTPGQQGYTEAFF.

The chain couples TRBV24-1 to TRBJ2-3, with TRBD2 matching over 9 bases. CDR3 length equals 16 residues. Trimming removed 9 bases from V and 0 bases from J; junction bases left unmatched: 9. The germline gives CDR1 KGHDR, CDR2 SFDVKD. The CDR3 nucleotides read TGTGCCACCGCGGGGGGGCCGAAAGCTAGCACAGATACGCAGTATTTT. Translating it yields CATAGGPKASTDTQYF.

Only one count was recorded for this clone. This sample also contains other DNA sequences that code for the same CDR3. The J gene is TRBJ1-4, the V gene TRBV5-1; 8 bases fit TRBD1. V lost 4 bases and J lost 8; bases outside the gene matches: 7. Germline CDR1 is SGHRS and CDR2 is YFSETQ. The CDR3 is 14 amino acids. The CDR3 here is CASSQGQGGEKLFF. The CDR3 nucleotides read TGCGCCAGCAGCCAAGGACAGGGTGGGGAAAAACTGTTTTTT.

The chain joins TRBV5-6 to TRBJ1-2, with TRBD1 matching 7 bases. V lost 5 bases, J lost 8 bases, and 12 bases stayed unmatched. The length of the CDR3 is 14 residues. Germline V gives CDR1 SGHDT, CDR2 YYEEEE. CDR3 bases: TGTGCCAGCAGACAAGCCACAGGGGCGGAAGGCTACACCTTC. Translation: CASRQATGAEGYTF.

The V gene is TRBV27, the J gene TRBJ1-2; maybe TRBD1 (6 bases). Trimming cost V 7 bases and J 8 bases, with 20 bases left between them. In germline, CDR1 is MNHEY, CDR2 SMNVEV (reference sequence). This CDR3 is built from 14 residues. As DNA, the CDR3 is TGTGCCAGCAACTCAGGGGAGGGACTGGGGGGCTACACCTTC. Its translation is CASNSGEGLGGYTF.

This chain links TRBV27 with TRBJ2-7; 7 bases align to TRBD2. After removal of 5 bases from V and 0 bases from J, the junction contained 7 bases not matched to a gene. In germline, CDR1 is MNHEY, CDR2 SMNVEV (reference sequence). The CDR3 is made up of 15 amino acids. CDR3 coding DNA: TGTGCCAGCAGTATCCTCGGGACTATCTCCTACGAGCAGTACTTC. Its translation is CASSILGTISYEQYF.

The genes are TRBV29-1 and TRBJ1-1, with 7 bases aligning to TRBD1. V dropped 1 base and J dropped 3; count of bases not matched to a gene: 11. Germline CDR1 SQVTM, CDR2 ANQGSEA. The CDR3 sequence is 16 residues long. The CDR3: CSVEGQGWLKDTEAFF. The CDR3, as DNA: TGCAGCGTTGAAGGACAGGGTTGGTTGAAGGACACTGAAGCTTTCTTT.

The CDR3 here is CASSYTTGGNTIYF. The CDR3 region has the DNA TGTGCCAGCAGTTACACAACAGGTGGAAACACCATATATTTT. The V gene is TRBV6-6, the J gene TRBJ1-3; D possibly corresponds to TRBD1 (5 bases). The CDR3 has 14 residues. CDR1 and CDR2 from the germline V gene are MNHNY and SVGAGI (reference sequence). V was clipped by 2 bases and J by 3 bases, with 8 bases between them.

The CDR3: CASSLETEGLADVAETQYF. The DNA for the CDR3 is TGTGCCAGCAGCTTAGAAACCGAGGGACTAGCTGACGTAGCCGAGACCCAGTACTTC. The gene calls are TRBV13 and TRBJ2-5; 9 nucleotides agree with TRBD2. The J segment lost 5 bases and the V segment lost 1 base, leaving 17 bases of the junction unmatched. This CDR3 spans 19 amino acids. The germline V gene has CDR1 PRHDT and CDR2 FYEKMQ (reference sequence).

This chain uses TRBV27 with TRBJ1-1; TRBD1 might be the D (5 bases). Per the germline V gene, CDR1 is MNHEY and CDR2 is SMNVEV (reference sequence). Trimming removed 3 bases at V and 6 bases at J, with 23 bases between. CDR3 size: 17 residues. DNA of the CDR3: TGTGCCAGCAGTTTCCAACGGGACGTTGTGGGGGGGGCTGAAGCTTTCTTT. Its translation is CASSFQRDVVGGAEAFF.

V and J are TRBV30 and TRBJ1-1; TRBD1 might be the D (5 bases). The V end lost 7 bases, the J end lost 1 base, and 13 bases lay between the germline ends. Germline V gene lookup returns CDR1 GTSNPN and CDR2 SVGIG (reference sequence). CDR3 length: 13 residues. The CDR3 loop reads CASTGGENTEAFF. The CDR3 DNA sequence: TGTGCCTCCACTGGGGGGGAGAACACTGAAGCTTTCTTT.